The 9 T cell receptor beta chains given below trace back to one sample, sequenced in a study of radiation and T cells in renal cell carcinoma. As for time point: baseline pretreatment blood. As for treatment: 15 Gy SBRT to primary tumor, nephrectomy 4 weeks later. Sequenced by immunoSEQ multiplex PCR; TCRdb stores in-frame clones only, minus some. The data hold about 88,000 clones, with around 88% observed a single time. The material sequenced was blood, taken from a patient whose treatment included radiotherapy and nephrectomy. The receptor source for this set is a man over 45 with renal cell carcinoma.

The chain links TRBV7-9 to TRBJ1-4, with 8 nucleotides matching TRBD1. Germline V CDR1 and CDR2: SEHNR, FQNEAQ (reference sequence). Trimming took 2 bases from V and 8 from J; bases not matched to a gene: 10. This CDR3 has 16 residues. The CDR3: CASSLSGQGAREKLFF. The CDR3 DNA reads TGTGCCAGCAGCTTATCAGGGCAGGGGGCAAGGGAAAAACTGTTTTTT.

The chain links TRBV5-1 to TRBJ1-2; the D is unclear. CDR3 length: 13 amino acids. V dropped 0 bases and J dropped 10 bases, with 13 bases sitting between them. Germline CDR1 reads SGHRS; CDR2 reads YFSETQ. The CDR3 nucleotides are TGCGCCAGCAGCTTGGACCCAAATAGGCTCTACACCTTC. Its protein is CASSLDPNRLYTF.

In this sample, this clone turned up once. The V call is TRBV2, the J call TRBJ2-1, with TRBD2 identical over 8 bases. CDR3 length: 16 residues. Germline loops: CDR1 SNHLY, CDR2 FYNNEI. J lost 3 bases, V lost 3 bases, and 7 bases had no gene match. This CDR3 is CASSESLAGFYNEQFF. As DNA, the CDR3 is TGTGCCAGCAGTGAGTCGCTAGCGGGTTTCTACAATGAGCAGTTCTTC.

The CDR3 DNA follows: TGTGCCAGCAGTCCCGGGACAGGGCGTGAAAAACTGTTTTTT. Translation: CASSPGTGREKLFF. The chain employs TRBV6-5 and TRBJ1-4; TRBD1 matches at 9 bases. CDR3 length: 14 amino acids. Germline CDR1 is MNHEY and CDR2 is SVGAGI. The J segment lost 7 bases and the V segment lost 5 bases, leaving 5 bases of the junction unmatched.

This chain connects TRBV5-1 to TRBJ1-2; D is ambiguous. The germline CDR1 and CDR2 sequences are SGHRS and YFSETQ. The V end was cut by 3 bases, the J end by 1 base, with 7 bases between. CDR3 length: 13 residues. The CDR3 reads CASSSSGNYGYTF. The CDR3 DNA reads as TGCGCCAGCAGCTCGTCGGGTAACTATGGCTACACCTTC.

The chain is built from TRBV4-2 and TRBJ2-3; D call uncertain. V gave up 0 bases and J gave up 2 bases, with 21 bases separating them. Germline V CDR1 and CDR2: LGHNA, YNFKEQ. The CDR3 consists of 19 residues. The chain's CDR3 is CASSQDLRSRSPLTDTQYF. The CDR3 DNA sequence: TGTGCCAGCAGCCAAGACCTCAGAAGCCGTTCCCCTCTCACAGATACGCAGTATTTT.

V usage is TRBV7-9 and J usage is TRBJ2-1; a weak D match, TRBD2 (7 bases). The CDR3 contains 13 residues. Germline CDR1 and CDR2: SEHNR and FQNEAQ (reference sequence). Trimming cost V 1 base and J 8 bases, with 9 bases left between them. In nucleotides, the CDR3 is TGTGCCAGCAGCTTAGGCGGGGGCGATGAGCAGTTCTTC. Translated, it gives CASSLGGGDEQFF. Full variable domain (missing parts from reference TRBV7-9 and TRBJ2-1): DTGVSQNPRHKITKRGQNVTFRCDPISEHNRLYWYRQTLGQGPEFLTYFQNEAQLEKSRLLSDRFSAERPKGSFSTLEIQRTEQGDSAMYLCASSLGGGDEQFFGPGTRLTVL.

The rearrangement links TRBV6-5 to TRBJ2-5; 8 bases agree with TRBD1. The J call may be mistaken, given a closer DNA end match to TRBJ2-7. The CDR3 loop spans 14 amino acids. CDR1 and CDR2 (germline): MNHEY, SVGAGI. The CDR3 reads CASSPGQGAYEQYF. The CDR3, as DNA: TGTGCCAGCAGCCCAGGACAGGGCGCCTACGAGCAGTACTTC.

CDR3 loop: CASSSQGQETQYF. CDR3 nucleotides: TGTGCCAGCAGCTCTCAGGGCCAAGAGACCCAGTACTTC. The chain uses TRBV7-2 and TRBJ2-5; the D gene is possibly TRBD1 (5 bases). The germline CDR1 and CDR2 sequences are SGHTA and FQGNSA. CDR3 length: 13 residues. V lost 4 bases and J lost 1, with 7 bases in between.